The present TCR beta chain was sequenced within a study of blood T cell repertoires in COVID-19. Study in general: Specimens from acute and convalescent COVID-19 originated in the United States, Italy and Spain. Nucleic acid was either cDNA or gDNA, and it came from T cells, B-cell-depleted T cells, or PBMCs.

Germline lookup yields CDR1 MGHRA and CDR2 YSYEKL. Unmatched junction bases numbered 8, after V lost 3 bases and J lost 3 bases. The CDR3 sequence is 17 residues long. As originally analysed: Amplification from reference gene primers served as the basis for estimated nucleated cell counts. TCRdb's table, derived via immunoSEQ multiplex PCR, lists solely in-frame clones and lacks some. V and J calls and clone size are given by that table; D and trimming were obtained from the DNA. The data contain approximately 200,000 clones, about 85% of them singletons. Sequencing was performed on PBMCs or T cells enriched from blood (not recorded which). The V and J genes are TRBV4-1 and TRBJ2-5, with 12 bases lining up with TRBD2. This TCR came from a woman aged 30 to 39 who had recovered from COVID-19. Here the CDR3 reads CASSHFTSGGKKETQYF. CDR3 nucleotides: TGCGCCAGCAGCCACTTCACTAGCGGGGGGAAAAAAGAGACCCAGTACTTC.